The TCR beta chain under discussion was sequenced for a study of blood T cell repertoires in COVID-19. In the study overall: Material from acute and convalescent COVID-19 was sourced from the United States, Italy and Spain. PBMCs, B-cell-depleted T cells, or T cells were the source of the cDNA or gDNA that made up the material.

Original processing methods: How many nucleated cells were present was estimated from reference gene primer amplification. Profiling relied on immunoSEQ multiplex PCR, and the TCRdb table lists in-frame clones only, not all of them. The DNA was the basis for D and trimming; V, J and clone size are from that table. The table lists tens of thousands of clones, 86% of them singletons. Germline lookup yields CDR1 MNHEY and CDR2 SVGAGI. V shed 6 bases and J 4 bases; nucleotides not matched to a gene: 10. There are 15 residues in the CDR3. Material for sequencing was peripheral blood. This clonotype was obtained from a woman older than 75 in a cohort sampled during active or convalescent COVID-19. The genes are TRBV6-5 and TRBJ2-3; 7 nucleotides align to TRBD1. CDR3 amino acids: CASSTMGTAADTQYF. CDR3 in DNA: TGTGCCAGCAGCACAATGGGGACAGCGGCAGATACGCAGTATTTT.